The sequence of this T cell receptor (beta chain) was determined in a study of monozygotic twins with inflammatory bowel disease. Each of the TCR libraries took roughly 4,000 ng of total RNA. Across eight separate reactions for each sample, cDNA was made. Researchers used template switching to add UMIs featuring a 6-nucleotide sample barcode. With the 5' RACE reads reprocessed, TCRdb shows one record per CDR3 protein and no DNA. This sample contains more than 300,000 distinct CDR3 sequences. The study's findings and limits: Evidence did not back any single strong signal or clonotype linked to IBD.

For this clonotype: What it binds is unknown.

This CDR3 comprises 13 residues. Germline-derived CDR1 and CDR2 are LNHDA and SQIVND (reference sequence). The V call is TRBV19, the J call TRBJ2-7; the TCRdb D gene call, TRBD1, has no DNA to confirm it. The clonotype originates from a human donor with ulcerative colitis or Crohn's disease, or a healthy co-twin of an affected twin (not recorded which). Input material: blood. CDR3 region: CAAGTGDLYEQYF.